These 13 T cell receptor beta chains were all obtained from the same sample, sequenced in a study of T cell responses to AZD1222 COVID-19 vaccine. Some clones are missing from TCRdb's copy, which holds only in-frame ones; the method was immunoSEQ multiplex PCR. Among over 45,000 clones listed, 80% to 90% were seen once. The sequences come from peripheral blood, collected on day 0 of AZD1222 vaccination. These receptors all come from an adult in good health.

The chain recombines TRBV7-9 with TRBJ1-6; D ambiguous. V was clipped by 4 bases and J by 14 bases, with 6 bases between them. The CDR3 spans 10 residues. CDR1 is SEHNR, CDR2 FQNEAQ, per germline (reference sequence). CDR3 nucleotides: TGTGCCAGCAGCTCTCGAACCCTCCACTTT. This translates into CASSSRTLHF.

This chain connects TRBV19 to TRBJ1-1; 9 bases align to TRBD1. The CDR3 is 15 amino acids. V lost 4 bases to trimming and J lost 6 bases; unmatched junction nucleotides: 9. CDR1 and CDR2 (germline): LNHDA, SQIVND (reference sequence). CDR3: CASSTQQGAYAEAFF. For the CDR3, the DNA is TGTGCCAGTAGTACCCAACAGGGGGCATACGCTGAAGCTTTCTTT.

The chain joins TRBV7-9 to TRBJ2-1, with TRBD2 matching 11 bases. This CDR3 has 14 amino acids. Germline V gene data show CDR1 as SEHNR and CDR2 as FQNEAQ (reference sequence). Trimming took 2 bases from V and 10 from J; bases not matched to a gene: 4. CDR3 in DNA: TGTGCCAGCAGCTTAACGGGACTAGCGGCGGAGCAGTTCTTC. It encodes CASSLTGLAAEQFF. Supplemented by reference TRBV7-9 and TRBJ2-1, the full variable domain reads DTGVSQNPRHKITKRGQNVTFRCDPISEHNRLYWYRQTLGQGPEFLTYFQNEAQLEKSRLLSDRFSAERPKGSFSTLEIQRTEQGDSAMYLCASSLTGLAAEQFFGPGTRLTVL.

This chain links TRBV7-9 with TRBJ2-5, with 7 bases matching TRBD2. Germline V gene lookup returns CDR1 SEHNR and CDR2 FQNEAQ (reference sequence). CDR3 size: 14 residues. The V and J ends lost 7 bases and 7 bases, in that order; junction bases with no gene match: 12. CDR3 DNA: TGTGCCAGCAACCGACTAGCCTCCGAGGGGACCCAGTACTTC. This encodes CASNRLASEGTQYF.

The chain links TRBV28 to TRBJ1-4; no definite D call. The CDR3 extends over 14 amino acids. Germline CDR1 is MDHEN and CDR2 is SYDVKM. Trimming removed 8 bases at V and 7 bases at J, with 17 bases between. CDR3 coding DNA: TGTGCCAGCTGGGCCGGCAGTTTTTCTGAAAAACTGTTTTTT. It specifies CASWAGSFSEKLFF.

This clone was seen only once. CDR3 in amino acids: CASSSWTGAGEQYF. The CDR3 DNA reads as TGTGCCAGTAGTTCGTGGACCGGGGCGGGTGAGCAGTACTTC. The gene calls are TRBV19 and TRBJ2-7; the D call may be TRBD1 or TRBD2 (5 bases each). Germline V gives CDR1 LNHDA, CDR2 SQIVND (reference sequence). The CDR3 covers 14 residues. With 5 bases removed from V and 7 bases from J, the gap between germline ends came to 18 bases.

The sample holds a few counts of this clone. The chain carries TRBV13 and TRBJ1-2; a weak D match, TRBD1 (5 bases). The germline gives CDR1 PRHDT, CDR2 FYEKMQ (reference sequence). V shed 7 bases and J shed 4 bases, with 13 bases lying between them. There are 13 residues in the CDR3. This chain's CDR3 is CASTPGTSYGYTF. CDR3 nucleotides: TGTGCCAGCACCCCCGGGACTTCCTATGGCTACACCTTC.

The J gene is TRBJ2-2, the V gene TRBV5-1, with a tentative D call TRBD2 (5 bases). CDR1 is SGHRS and CDR2 is YFSETQ in the germline V gene. The V end lost 5 bases, the J end lost 7 bases, and 9 bases lay between the germline ends. The CDR3 extends over 12 amino acids. CDR3 sequence: CASRLADGELFF. In DNA, the CDR3 is TGCGCCAGCAGGCTAGCAGACGGGGAGCTGTTTTTT.

J is TRBJ1-2 and V is TRBV28; tentatively, D is TRBD1 (5 bases). CDR3 length: 14 amino acids. The V gene's germline CDR1 is MDHEN and CDR2 SYDVKM. Trimming took 4 bases from V and 4 from J, leaving 13 bases between them. CDR3 sequence: CASSSADRLYGYTF. The DNA for the CDR3 is TGTGCCAGCAGTTCTGCCGACAGACTCTATGGCTACACCTTC.

V is TRBV28 and J is TRBJ1-3; a weak D match, TRBD1 (5 bases). This CDR3 has 18 amino acids. Looked up from germline, CDR1 is MDHEN and CDR2 is SYDVKM. V lost 7 bases and J lost 1, with 23 bases in between. The CDR3 DNA follows: TGTGCCAGCAACGGGCAGTTTGGACCGGGGGGATCTGGAAACACCATATATTTT. Protein: CASNGQFGPGGSGNTIYF.

V gene TRBV30 combines with J gene TRBJ2-6, with D uncertain. This CDR3 contains 13 residues. CDR1 is GTSNPN and CDR2 is SVGIG in the germline V gene (reference sequence). V lost 8 bases, J lost 0 bases, and 8 bases lay in between. CDR3 nucleotide sequence: TGTGCCGTCGATCTCTCTGGGGCCAACGTCCTGACTTTC. Protein product: CAVDLSGANVLTF.

The DNA for the CDR3 is TGTGCCAGCAGCCAAGATCGCGGGACAGAGACCACAGATACGCAGTATTTT. This translates into CASSQDRGTETTDTQYF. V is TRBV3-1 (or the pseudogene TRBV3-2) and J is TRBJ2-3; possibly TRBD1 for D (7 bases). Germline CDR1 reads LGHDT; CDR2 reads YNNKEL (reference sequence). V dropped 0 bases and J dropped 2 bases, with 15 bases sitting between them. The CDR3 is 17 residues long.

The gene calls are TRBV7-9 and TRBJ1-6; tentatively, D is TRBD1 (5 bases). This CDR3 has 15 amino acids. V lost 1 base and J 6 bases, leaving 10 bases between the germline ends. CDR1 is SEHNR, CDR2 FQNEAQ, per germline (reference sequence). In DNA form, the CDR3 reads TGTGCCAGCAGCTTAGGGGCAGGGCCTAATTCACCCCTCCACTTT. Residues: CASSLGAGPNSPLHF.